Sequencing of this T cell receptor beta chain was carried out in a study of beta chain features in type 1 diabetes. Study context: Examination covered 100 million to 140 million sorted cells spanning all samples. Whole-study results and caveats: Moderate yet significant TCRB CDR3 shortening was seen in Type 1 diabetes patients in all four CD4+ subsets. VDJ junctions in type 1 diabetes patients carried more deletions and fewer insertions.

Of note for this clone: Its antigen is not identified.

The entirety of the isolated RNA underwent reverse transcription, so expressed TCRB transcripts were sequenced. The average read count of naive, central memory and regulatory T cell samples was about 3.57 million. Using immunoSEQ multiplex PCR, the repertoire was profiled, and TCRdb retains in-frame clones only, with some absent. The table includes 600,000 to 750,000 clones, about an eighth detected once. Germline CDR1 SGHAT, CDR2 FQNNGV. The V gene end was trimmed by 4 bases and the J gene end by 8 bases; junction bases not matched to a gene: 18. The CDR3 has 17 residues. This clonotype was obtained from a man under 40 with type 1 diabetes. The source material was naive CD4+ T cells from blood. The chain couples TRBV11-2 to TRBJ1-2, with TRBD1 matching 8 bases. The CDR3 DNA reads TGTGCCAGCAGCTCGCAACCGGACTCCGACAGGGGTAACGGCTACACCTTC. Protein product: CASSSQPDSDRGNGYTF.